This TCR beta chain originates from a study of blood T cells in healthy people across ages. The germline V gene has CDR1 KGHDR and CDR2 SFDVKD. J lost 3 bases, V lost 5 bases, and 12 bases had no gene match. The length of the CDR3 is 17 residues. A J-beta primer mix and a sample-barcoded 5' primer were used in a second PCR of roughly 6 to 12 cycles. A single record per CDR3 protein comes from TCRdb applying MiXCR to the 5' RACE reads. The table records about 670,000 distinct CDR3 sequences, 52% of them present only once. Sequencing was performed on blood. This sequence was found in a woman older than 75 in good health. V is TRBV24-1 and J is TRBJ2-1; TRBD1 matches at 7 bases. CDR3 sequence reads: CATSARPGQRLYNEQFF. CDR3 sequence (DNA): TGTGCCACCAGTGCTCGCCCGGGACAGCGACTCTACAATGAGCAGTTCTTC.